This T cell receptor (beta chain) was captured in a study of blood T cell repertoires in COVID-19. At the level of the study: From T cells, B-cell-depleted T cells, or PBMCs came the material, which was cDNA or gDNA.

Using immunoSEQ multiplex PCR, the repertoire was profiled, and TCRdb retains in-frame clones only, with some absent. The sample consists of approximately 80,000 clones, about 88% of them appearing once. The sample comprised peripheral blood. The clonotype was recovered from a human donor in a cohort sampled during active COVID-19.

The CDR3 loop reads CASSLRLAGDVDTQYF. The CDR3 DNA reads as TGTGCCAGCAGCTTAAGGCTAGCGGGAGATGTCGATACGCAGTATTTT. This chain uses TRBV13 with TRBJ2-3, with 10 bases that match TRBD2. The germline gives CDR1 PRHDT, CDR2 FYEKMQ (reference sequence). CDR3 length: 16 residues. V was pared by 2 bases and J by 6 bases, with 8 bases of the junction left unmatched.